These 32 T cell receptor beta chains came from one sample sequenced in a study of control samples from healthy donors and cancer patients. Data came from immunoSEQ multiplex PCR; TCRdb stores just in-frame clones and leaves some out. The sample has 110,000 or so clones; around four fifths are singletons. The sequenced material came from blood. All receptors come from a man younger than 35 in good health.

This chain links TRBV18 with TRBJ2-1, with TRBD2 identical over 13 bases. The CDR3 covers 17 residues. Germline V gene data show CDR1 as KGHSH and CDR2 as LQKENI. V gave up 3 bases and J gave up 3 bases; unmatched junction bases: 5. The CDR3 sequence: CASSPQLAGGRYNEQFF. DNA for the CDR3: TGTGCCAGCTCACCCCAACTAGCGGGGGGGCGCTACAATGAGCAGTTCTTC.

The V and J genes are TRBV19 and TRBJ2-3; 10 bases map to TRBD2. This CDR3 is built from 16 residues. The germline V gene has CDR1 LNHDA and CDR2 SQIVND (reference sequence). J was trimmed by 6 bases and V by 1 base; bases with no gene match: 7. In DNA, the CDR3 is TGTGCCAGTAGTATAGGCGGAGCGGGGGGGCGGGATACGCAGTATTTT. This gives the protein CASSIGGAGGRDTQYF.

This clone was detected once. The V and J genes are TRBV3-1 (or the pseudogene TRBV3-2) and TRBJ1-1, with 10 bases lining up with TRBD1. The trim removed 3 bases at V and 7 bases at J, leaving 23 bases unmatched. CDR3 length equals 20 residues. The germline gives CDR1 LGHDT, CDR2 YNNKEL (reference sequence). The DNA for the CDR3 is TGTGCCAGCAGCCAGAGACAGGGGGCTCGTCGCGGGACTAATGAGGATGAAGCTTTCTTT. Encoded protein: CASSQRQGARRGTNEDEAFF.

The chain employs TRBV15 and TRBJ2-1; 13 bases are shared with TRBD2. This CDR3 region has 16 residues. J lost 6 bases, V lost 5 bases, and 7 bases had no gene match. Germline V lookup: CDR1 LNHNV, CDR2 YYDKDF (reference sequence). The CDR3: CATSHRLAGGFNEQFF. Here the CDR3 DNA reads TGTGCCACCAGCCACCGACTAGCGGGGGGTTTCAATGAGCAGTTCTTC. Together with reference TRBV15 and TRBJ2-1, the CDR3 gives the full variable domain: DAMVIQNPRYQVTQFGKPVTLSCSQTLNHNVMYWYQQKSSQAPKLLFHYYDKDFNNEADTPDNFQSRRPNTSFCFLDIRSPGLGDTAMYLCATSHRLAGGFNEQFFGPGTRLTVL.

V and J are TRBV14 and TRBJ1-3; D remains unclear. The CDR3 consists of 12 residues. Trimming shortened V by 2 bases and J by 6 bases, and 5 bases separated the two germline ends. Germline V gives CDR1 SGHDN, CDR2 FVKESK. In DNA form, the CDR3 reads TGTGCCAGCAGCCAACCGAAAAACACCATATATTTT. This gives the protein CASSQPKNTIYF. The full variable domain, in which reference TRBV14 and TRBJ1-3 provide the parts outside the CDR3, is EAGVTQFPSHSVIEKGQTVTLRCDPISGHDNLYWYRRVMGKEIKFLLHFVKESKQDESGMPNNRFLAERTGGTYSTLKVQPAELEDSGVYFCASSQPKNTIYFGEGSWLTVV.

The chain carries TRBV24-1 and TRBJ2-3; a possible D gene is TRBD2 (7 bases). CDR1 KGHDR and CDR2 SFDVKD come from the germline V gene. V lost 5 bases to trimming and J lost 4 bases, with 12 bases between them. The CDR3 extends over 14 amino acids. CDR3 sequence reads: CATSGGGSPDTQYF. The CDR3 DNA sequence: TGTGCCACCAGTGGGGGGGGCAGCCCAGATACGCAGTATTTT.

J is TRBJ2-3 and V is TRBV13; D is unresolved. Trimming shortened V by 4 bases and J by 2 bases, and 7 bases separated the two germline ends. This CDR3 is 13 amino acids long. The V gene's germline CDR1 is PRHDT and CDR2 FYEKMQ (reference sequence). CDR3 nucleotides: TGTGCCAGCAGCTGGCTCTCCACAGATACGCAGTATTTT. It encodes CASSWLSTDTQYF.

J is TRBJ1-1 and V is TRBV19; weak D call: TRBD1 (5 bases). The V gene's germline CDR1 is LNHDA and CDR2 SQIVND (reference sequence). This CDR3 comprises 13 residues. Trimming took off 4 bases at V and 6 bases at J, with 12 bases between the two ends. In nucleotides, the CDR3 is TGTGCCAGTAGTACCTCCCGGGGCGCTGAAGCTTTCTTT. This gives the protein CASSTSRGAEAFF. The whole variable domain, filled in from reference TRBV19 and TRBJ1-1, reads DGGITQSPKYLFRKEGQNVTLSCEQNLNHDAMYWYRQDPGQGLRLIYYSQIVNDFQKGDIAEGYSVSREKKESFPLTVTSAQKNPTAFYLCASSTSRGAEAFFGQGTRLTVV.

The gene calls are TRBV5-6 and TRBJ1-3; tentative D call: TRBD1 (6 bases). The V end was cut by 2 bases, the J end by 0 bases, with 15 bases between. This CDR3 comprises 17 residues. Germline assignment: CDR1 SGHDT and CDR2 YYEEEE. DNA of the CDR3: TGTGCCAGCAGCTTATTACAGGGAATTGGCTCTGGAAACACCATATATTTT. Translating it yields CASSLLQGIGSGNTIYF. Full variable domain (remainder filled in from reference TRBV5-6 and TRBJ1-3): DAGVTQSPTHLIKTRGQQVTLRCSPKSGHDTVSWYQQALGQGPQFIFQYYEEEERQRGNFPDRFSGHQFPNYSSELNVNALLLGDSALYLCASSLLQGIGSGNTIYFGEGSWLTVV.

This chain's CDR3 is CAISEPSAGGGSGYTF. In nucleotides, the CDR3 is TGTGCCATCAGTGAGCCATCCGCTGGGGGCGGGTCTGGCTACACCTTC. The chain couples TRBV10-3 to TRBJ1-2; TRBD1 might be the D (6 bases). Per germline, CDR1 ENHRY and CDR2 SYGVKD. The CDR3 loop spans 16 amino acids. The V gene lost 2 bases and the J gene lost 7 bases, with 20 bases spanning the gap.

This sequence joins TRBV6-5 and TRBJ2-1; tentative D call: TRBD2 (6 bases). CDR3 length: 12 amino acids. Germline CDR1 and CDR2: MNHEY and SVGAGI. V was trimmed by 9 bases and J by 7 bases, leaving 13 bases between them. CDR3 sequence reads: CASNGDSNEQFF. The CDR3 coding sequence is TGTGCCAGTAACGGGGACTCTAATGAGCAGTTCTTC.

The gene calls are TRBV10-3 and TRBJ2-7; D is unresolved. Trimming took off 5 bases at V and 3 bases at J, with 11 bases between the two ends. Germline V lookup: CDR1 ENHRY, CDR2 SYGVKD. The CDR3 has 13 residues. The DNA of the CDR3 is TGTGCCATCAGTAGGCGCAGTGGCTACGAGCAGTACTTC. Its translation: CAISRRSGYEQYF.

This clone was seen a single time. The V and J genes are TRBV7-2 and TRBJ1-2; 7 bases line up with TRBD1. The CDR3 runs to 17 residues. Per the germline V gene, CDR1 is SGHTA and CDR2 is FQGNSA. Trimming at V came to 1 base and at J to 7 bases, leaving 15 bases not matched to a gene. Written as DNA, the CDR3 is TGTGCCAGCAGCTTAGTCGGGACAGCGAACCCGACCCTTGGCTACACCTTC. Its translation is CASSLVGTANPTLGYTF.

V is TRBV7-9 and J is TRBJ1-5, with D possibly matching TRBD1 (6 bases). The germline V gene has CDR1 SEHNR and CDR2 FQNEAQ (reference sequence). There are 14 residues in the CDR3. Trimming cost V 5 bases and J 5 bases, with 13 bases left between them. DNA of the CDR3: TGTGCCAGCAGCGGGGGGCCGGGATATCAGCCCCAGCATTTT. Translation gives CASSGGPGYQPQHF.

CDR3 sequence: CASSEGRGLGGYTF. In DNA, the CDR3 is TGTGCCAGCTCCGAAGGACGGGGGCTGGGCGGCTACACCTTC. The chain links TRBV18 to TRBJ1-2, with TRBD1 as a possible D gene (6 bases). Germline CDR1 is KGHSH and CDR2 is LQKENI. CDR3 length: 14 residues. V was shortened by 6 bases and J by 8 bases, with 19 bases between the two germline ends.

The rearrangement links TRBV7-2 to TRBJ2-5, with D tentatively TRBD1 or TRBD2 (5 bases each). The CDR3 has 14 amino acids. Trimming shortened V by 2 bases and J by 4 bases, and 11 bases separated the two germline ends. Germline V gene data show CDR1 as SGHTA and CDR2 as FQGNSA. The DNA of the CDR3 is TGTGCCAGCAGCTTACGTCGGGGCTCAGAGACCCAGTACTTC. As protein: CASSLRRGSETQYF.

V gene TRBV19 combines with J gene TRBJ1-1; 7 nucleotides align to TRBD1. Germline V gives CDR1 LNHDA, CDR2 SQIVND (reference sequence). There are 14 residues in the CDR3. The V and J ends lost 5 bases and 0 bases, in that order; junction bases with no gene match: 3. The CDR3 DNA is TGTGCCAGTAGTTATGACAGGGTGAACACTGAAGCTTTCTTT. It yields the protein CASSYDRVNTEAFF.

This clone has only a few counts. This chain joins TRBV9 and TRBJ2-3, with D maybe TRBD1 (6 bases). The length of the CDR3 is 14 residues. V was cut by 2 bases and J by 0 bases, with 7 bases left in between. In germline, CDR1 is SGDLS, CDR2 YYNGEE. Here the CDR3 reads CASSVRGSTDTQYF. For the CDR3, the DNA is TGTGCCAGCAGCGTCAGGGGAAGCACAGATACGCAGTATTTT.

This sequence joins TRBV7-2 and TRBJ1-3, with 7 bases identical to TRBD1. CDR3 length: 16 residues. V lost 1 base, J lost 2 bases, and 5 bases stayed unmatched. Per germline, CDR1 SGHTA and CDR2 FQGNSA. CDR3: CASSLEGGQPGNTIYF. As DNA, the CDR3 is TGTGCCAGCAGCTTAGAGGGGGGACAGCCTGGAAACACCATATATTTT.

This clone was detected only a few times. This chain joins TRBV7-6 and TRBJ1-1, with D unclear. V was clipped by 0 bases and J by 5 bases, with 7 bases between them. Germline lookup yields CDR1 SGHVS and CDR2 FNYEAQ. The CDR3 is 13 residues long. This CDR3 is CASSLALRTEAFF. CDR3 bases: TGTGCCAGCAGCTTAGCGCTCCGGACTGAAGCTTTCTTT. The variable domain in full, with the rest retrieved from reference TRBV7-6 and TRBJ1-1, is GAGVSQSPRYKVTKRGQDVALRCDPISGHVSLYWYRQALGQGPEFLTYFNYEAQQDKSGLPNDRFSAERPEGSISTLTIQRTEQRDSAMYRCASSLALRTEAFFGQGTRLTVV.

The rearrangement links TRBV4-1 to TRBJ2-3; the match to TRBD1 covers 8 bases. The CDR3 sequence is 17 residues long. Germline V CDR1 and CDR2: MGHRA, YSYEKL. V dropped 0 bases and J dropped 0; count of bases not matched to a gene: 5. The CDR3 DNA reads as TGCGCCAGCAGCCAAGATTTCGGGACAGGTAGCACAGATACGCAGTATTTT. It yields the protein CASSQDFGTGSTDTQYF.

This clone was observed a single time. The rearrangement links TRBV6-5 to TRBJ1-5; D possibly corresponds to TRBD1 (6 bases). The CDR3 is 15 residues long. Germline V lookup: CDR1 MNHEY, CDR2 SVGAGI. The germline V and J ends were trimmed by 6 bases and 2 bases, with 14 bases remaining between them. The CDR3 region has the DNA TGTGCCAGCAGCCTCAGGACAGAGGGCAATCAGCCCCAGCATTTT. As protein: CASSLRTEGNQPQHF.

This chain connects TRBV7-2 to TRBJ2-5; perhaps D is TRBD1 or TRBD2 (7 bases each). This CDR3 is 15 amino acids long. Trimming removed 4 bases at V and 4 bases at J, with 16 bases between. Germline loops: CDR1 SGHTA, CDR2 FQGNSA. The CDR3, as DNA: TGTGCCAGCAGCTCCCAGGGGGGGCCAGGAGAGACCCAGTACTTC. Amino acids: CASSSQGGPGETQYF.

This chain links TRBV5-8 with TRBJ1-6, with D maybe TRBD1 (5 bases). The V end lost 2 bases, the J end lost 8 bases, and 8 bases lay between the germline ends. Germline V lookup: CDR1 SGHTS, CDR2 YDEGEE. The CDR3 is 13 amino acids. Here the CDR3 reads CASSLQVYSPLHF. In DNA, the CDR3 is TGTGCCAGCAGCTTACAGGTTTATTCACCCCTCCACTTT.

The chain has TRBV19 and TRBJ2-1, with 9 bases matching TRBD2. From germline, CDR1 is LNHDA and CDR2 SQIVND (reference sequence). V trimming: 6 bases; J trimming: 0 bases; junction bases outside the gene matches: 9. This CDR3 contains 17 residues. The CDR3 region has the DNA TGTGCCAGTAGCCCCCGTGATAGCGGGGGCTCCTACAATGAGCAGTTCTTC. Its protein product is CASSPRDSGGSYNEQFF.

V and J are TRBV5-1 and TRBJ1-2, with 8 bases aligning to TRBD1. The CDR3 is made up of 15 amino acids. Germline loops: CDR1 SGHRS, CDR2 YFSETQ. The ends lost 2 bases at V and 2 bases at J; junction bases unmatched: 5. The CDR3 reads CASSLTGQGNYGYTF. The CDR3 DNA sequence: TGCGCCAGCAGCTTAACAGGACAGGGAAACTATGGCTACACCTTC. The variable domain in full, completed from reference TRBV5-1 and TRBJ1-2, reads KAGVTQTPRYLIKTRGQQVTLSCSPISGHRSVSWYQQTPGQGLQFLFEYFSETQRNKGNFPGRFSGRQFSNSRSEMNVSTLELGDSALYLCASSLTGQGNYGYTFGSGTRLTVV.

The V and J genes are TRBV19 and TRBJ1-5; TRBD1 agrees at 8 bases. Trimming removed 3 bases from V and 4 bases from J; junction bases left unmatched: 5. CDR3 length: 15 amino acids. Germline V gene lookup returns CDR1 LNHDA and CDR2 SQIVND (reference sequence). The CDR3 sequence is CASSITRGLNQPQHF. CDR3 nucleotide sequence: TGTGCCAGTAGTATTACCAGGGGGCTGAATCAGCCCCAGCATTTT. The entire variable domain, with the rest obtained from reference TRBV19 and TRBJ1-5, is as follows: DGGITQSPKYLFRKEGQNVTLSCEQNLNHDAMYWYRQDPGQGLRLIYYSQIVNDFQKGDIAEGYSVSREKKESFPLTVTSAQKNPTAFYLCASSITRGLNQPQHFGDGTRLSIL.

In this sample, this clone turned up a few times. The chain combines TRBV25-1 with TRBJ1-4; D gene ambiguous. The CDR3 sequence is 18 residues long. The germline CDR1 and CDR2 sequences are MGHDK and SYGVNS. Trimming removed 2 bases from V and 2 bases from J, with 18 bases in between. The DNA for the CDR3 is TGTGCCAGCAGTGAACGTGATTCAACTCTAACGACTAATGAAAAACTGTTTTTT. Protein product: CASSERDSTLTTNEKLFF.

This clone has only a few counts. The genes are TRBV7-2 and TRBJ1-3; D might be TRBD1 (5 bases). This CDR3 is built from 14 residues. CDR1 and CDR2 (germline): SGHTA, FQGNSA. V lost 3 bases and J 8 bases, leaving 14 bases between the germline ends. The CDR3 DNA reads as TGTGCCAGCAGCTTGGACATCTCAAGGGACACCATATATTTT. Its protein is CASSLDISRDTIYF.

This clone is labeled as medium-sized. At one end, the junction sequence differs from germline, possibly due to a read error. This sequence joins TRBV7-7 and TRBJ2-3; either TRBD1 or TRBD2 may supply D (6 bases each). The length of the CDR3 is 16 residues. Germline CDR1 is SSHAT and CDR2 is FNYEAQ (reference sequence). The CDR3 DNA reads TGTGCTAGCAGCTTAGAGGTCTTCGGGGGCAGGGATACGCAGTATTTT. Translated, it gives CASSLEVFGGRDTQYF. Together with reference TRBV7-7 and TRBJ2-3, the CDR3 gives the full variable domain: GAGVSQSPRYKVTKRGQDVTLRCDPISSHATLYWYQQALGQGPEFLTYFNYEAQPDKSGLPSDRFSAERPEGSISTLTIQRTEQRDSAMYRCASSLEVFGGRDTQYFGPGTRLTVL.

This clone was recorded a few times. This chain links TRBV5-5 with TRBJ2-5; the match to TRBD2 covers 7 bases. The CDR3 consists of 13 residues. Germline V CDR1 and CDR2: SGHKS, YYEKEE (reference sequence). Trimming took 3 bases from V and 7 from J; bases not matched to a gene: 6. This CDR3 reads CASSYLAEVTQYF. The DNA for the CDR3 is TGTGCCAGCAGCTACCTAGCGGAGGTGACCCAGTACTTC.

J is TRBJ2-3 and V is TRBV7-9; 10 nucleotides line up with TRBD2. V shed 6 bases and J 1 base; nucleotides not matched to a gene: 7. Per germline, CDR1 SEHNR and CDR2 FQNEAQ (reference sequence). The CDR3 totals 16 residues. For the CDR3, the DNA is TGTGCCAGCAGTTCGCTTACTAGCGGGGGCACAGATACGCAGTATTTT. It specifies CASSSLTSGGTDTQYF.